The entry that follows covers one T cell receptor (beta chain) sequence. Sequenced by immunoSEQ multiplex PCR; TCRdb stores in-frame clones only, minus some. The table shows 80,000 to 100,000 clones, with about 96% occurring only once. This sample was included in a study of technical replicates of blood from a handful of donors. In germline, CDR1 is SGHTA, CDR2 FQGNSA. This CDR3 is built from 17 residues. V lost 7 bases, J lost 7 bases, and 10 bases stayed unmatched. Input material: T cells isolated from PBMCs. The chain carries TRBV7-2 and TRBJ2-1, with 16 nucleotides matching TRBD2. This TCR derives from a human donor in good health. CDR3 sequence (DNA): TGTGCCAGCACCCAGGGACTAGCGGGAGGGCCTCGAAATGAGCAGTTCTTC. It is translated as CASTQGLAGGPRNEQFF.